This T cell receptor (beta chain) is drawn from a study of glioma-infiltrating T cells after dendritic cell vaccination. V dropped 1 base and J dropped 10 bases, with 8 bases sitting between them. Per the germline V gene, CDR1 is LNHNV and CDR2 is YYDKDF (reference sequence). This CDR3 has 13 residues. Generated by immunoSEQ multiplex PCR, the TCRdb table keeps only in-frame clones and is missing some. The sample contains 75,000 to 100,000 clones, 75% to 85% of which appear only once. The receptor comes from a human donor with glioblastoma. V usage is TRBV15 and J usage is TRBJ1-6; tentatively, D is TRBD1 (5 bases). This specimen was blood, taken before dendritic cell vaccination. Here the CDR3 reads CATSRGRGSPLHF. CDR3 DNA: TGTGCCACCAGCAGAGGGAGGGGCTCACCCCTCCACTTT.